This TCR beta chain comes out of a study of low-dose radiotherapy and immunotherapy resistance in tumors. Study in general: Per fraction, Cohort 1 was given 0.5 Gy every 2 weeks, for a total of 6.5 Gy. Intravenous cyclophosphamide 200 mg/m2 was given every two weeks, one day before radiation and immunotherapy.

The germline gives CDR1 SGHVS, CDR2 FQNEAQ. With termini counted, the CDR3 has 19 amino acids. Time point given: before trial treatment. The treatment that donors received included nivolumab, ipilimumab, aspirin, low-dose cyclophosphamide and low-dose radiotherapy. Eligibility criteria specified advanced solid malignancies devoid of tumor-infiltrating lymphocytes. Amplification of TCRs used a constant-region primer and V-primer adapter for 20 PCR cycles. Each CDR3 protein gets one entry after TCRdb re-called the reads with MiXCR. The table lists roughly 46,000 distinct CDR3 sequences, approximately 12% of them singletons. As to this clonotype: It is unclear where the CDR3 begins or ends on the DNA, so no DNA is shown, and the CDR3 is as TCRdb lists it.

The source of this sequence is a female donor with ovarian cancer. Sequences were derived from PBMCs, sampled before treatment. The V call is TRBV7-8, the J call TRBJ2-2; the D call TRBD1 from the table was never checked on the DNA. CDR3 sequence: CASSLQGAFTGELFFVFFF.